The clone carrying this T cell receptor beta chain has at least ten counts. Its antigen is undetermined. The data originate from a study of T cells in Graves' hyperthyroidism and ophthalmopathy. Study-wide background: Once the initial diagnosis was made, peripheral blood was obtained before any treatment.

Exclusion criteria comprised uncontrolled infection, other autoimmune disease, pregnancy or lactation. PBMCs were derived from about 9.1 ml fresh peripheral blood. Regions amplified from RNA transcripts were the TCR beta CDR3 regions. RT-PCR in the first round (using the HTBI primer set) targeted the TCR CDR3. Via MiXCR, TCRdb re-called the multiplex PCR reads, giving one row per CDR3 protein. The sample lists about 360,000 distinct CDR3 sequences, 13% occurring once. J was trimmed by 7 bases and V by 5 bases; bases with no gene match: 11. CDR3 size: 16 residues. The germline gives CDR1 MNHEY, CDR2 SMNVEV (reference sequence). Notes on the study in general: Most thyroid clonotypes expanded above 0.001 were also detected in blood.

The chain joins TRBV27 to TRBJ1-2; 12 nucleotides align to TRBD1. This sequence was found in a young woman with Graves' hyperthyroidism. The sample was blood. In DNA, the CDR3 is TGTGCCAGCAGTCCCCGGGACAGGGGGCCGGTTGCTGGCTACACCTTC. It is translated as CASSPRDRGPVAGYTF.